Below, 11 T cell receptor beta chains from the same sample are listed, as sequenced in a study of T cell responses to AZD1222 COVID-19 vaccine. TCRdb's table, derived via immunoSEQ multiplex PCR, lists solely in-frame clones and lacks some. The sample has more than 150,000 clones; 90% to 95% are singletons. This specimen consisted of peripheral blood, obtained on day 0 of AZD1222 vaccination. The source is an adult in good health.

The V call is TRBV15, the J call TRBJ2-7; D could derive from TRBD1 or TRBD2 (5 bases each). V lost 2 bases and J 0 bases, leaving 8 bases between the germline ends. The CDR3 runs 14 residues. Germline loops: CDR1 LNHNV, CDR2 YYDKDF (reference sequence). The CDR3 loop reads CATSRPGTSYEQYF. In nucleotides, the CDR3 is TGTGCCACCAGCAGACCAGGGACCTCCTACGAGCAGTACTTC.

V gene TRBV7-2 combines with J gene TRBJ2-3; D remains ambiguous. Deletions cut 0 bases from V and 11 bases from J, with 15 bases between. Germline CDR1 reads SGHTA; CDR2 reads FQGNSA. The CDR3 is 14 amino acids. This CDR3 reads CASSLAMGTGGQYF. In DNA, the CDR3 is TGTGCCAGCAGCTTAGCGATGGGTACGGGTGGGCAGTATTTT.

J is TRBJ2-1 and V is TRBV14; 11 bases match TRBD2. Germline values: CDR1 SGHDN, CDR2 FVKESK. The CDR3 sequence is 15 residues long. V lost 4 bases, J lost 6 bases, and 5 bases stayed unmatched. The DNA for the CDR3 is TGTGCCAGCAGCCGGTCTAGCGGGAGGTTCAATGAGCAGTTCTTC. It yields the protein CASSRSSGRFNEQFF.

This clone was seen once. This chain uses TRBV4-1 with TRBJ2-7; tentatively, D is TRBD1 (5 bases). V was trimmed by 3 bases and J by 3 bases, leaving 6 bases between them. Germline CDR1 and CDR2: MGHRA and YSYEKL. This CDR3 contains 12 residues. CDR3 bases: TGCGCCAGCAGCCAGCAGGGCTACGAGCAGTACTTC. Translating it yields CASSQQGYEQYF.

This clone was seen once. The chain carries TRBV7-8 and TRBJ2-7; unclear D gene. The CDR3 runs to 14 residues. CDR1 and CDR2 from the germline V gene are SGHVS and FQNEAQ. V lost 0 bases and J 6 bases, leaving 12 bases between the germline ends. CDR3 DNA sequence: TGTGCCAGCAGCTTAGCGATGGTTATCTCCGAGCAGTACTTC. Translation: CASSLAMVISEQYF.

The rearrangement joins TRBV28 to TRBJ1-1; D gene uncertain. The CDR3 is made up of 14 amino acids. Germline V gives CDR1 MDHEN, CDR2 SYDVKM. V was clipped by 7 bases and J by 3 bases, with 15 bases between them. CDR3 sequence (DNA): TGTGCCAGCAACCCCGGAGGGTTCGACACTGAAGCTTTCTTT. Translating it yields CASNPGGFDTEAFF.

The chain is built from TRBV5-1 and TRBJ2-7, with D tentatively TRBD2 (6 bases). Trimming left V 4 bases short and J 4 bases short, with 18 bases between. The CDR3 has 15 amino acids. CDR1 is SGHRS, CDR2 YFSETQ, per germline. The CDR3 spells CASSSRGLGAYEQYF. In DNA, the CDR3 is TGCGCCAGCAGCAGTCGGGGACTCGGGGCTTACGAGCAGTACTTC.

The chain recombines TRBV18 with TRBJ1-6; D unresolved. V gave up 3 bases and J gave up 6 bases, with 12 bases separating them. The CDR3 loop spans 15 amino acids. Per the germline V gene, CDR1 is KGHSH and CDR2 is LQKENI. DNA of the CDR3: TGTGCCAGCTCACCCGCGAGAACCCCTAATTCACCCCTCCACTTT. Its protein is CASSPARTPNSPLHF. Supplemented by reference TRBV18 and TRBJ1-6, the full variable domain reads NAGVMQNPRHLVRRRGQEARLRCSPMKGHSHVYWYRQLPEEGLKFMVYLQKENIIDESGMPKERFSAEFPKEGPSILRIQQVVRGDSAAYFCASSPARTPNSPLHFGNGTRLTVT.

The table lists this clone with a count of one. The CDR3 DNA reads as TGTGCCAGCAGTTTAGTACAGGGGGGCACTGAAGCTTTCTTT. As protein: CASSLVQGGTEAFF. The V and J genes are TRBV28 and TRBJ1-1; the match to TRBD1 covers 8 bases. The V gene's germline CDR1 is MDHEN and CDR2 SYDVKM. V lost 2 bases, J lost 4 bases, and 3 bases stayed unmatched. The CDR3 spans 14 residues.

The CDR3 reads CATSDPEGGASYNEQFF. DNA of the CDR3: TGTGCCACCAGTGACCCAGAGGGGGGGGCTTCCTACAATGAGCAGTTCTTC. The chain employs TRBV24-1 and TRBJ2-1, with D tentatively TRBD2 (7 bases). Germline V gene sequence: CDR1 KGHDR, CDR2 SFDVKD. The CDR3 is 17 residues long. Trimming removed 4 bases from V and 1 base from J, with 16 bases in between.

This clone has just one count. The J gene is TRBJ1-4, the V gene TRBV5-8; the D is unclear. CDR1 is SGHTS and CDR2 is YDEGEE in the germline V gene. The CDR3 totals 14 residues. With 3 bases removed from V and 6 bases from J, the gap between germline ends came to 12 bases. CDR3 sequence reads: CASSSGRRDEKLFF. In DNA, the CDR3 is TGTGCCAGCAGCTCCGGACGGCGCGATGAAAAACTGTTTTTT.